Listed below are T cell receptor beta chains from one sample, sequenced in a study of blood T cell repertoires in COVID-19. Assay used: immunoSEQ multiplex PCR; TCRdb lists only in-frame clones, some missing. The table records about 140,000 clones, about four fifths of them present only once. Sequencing was done on a sample of PBMCs or T cells enriched from blood (not recorded which). The receptors were sampled from a woman in her forties or fifties with acute COVID-19. Each CDR3 is given with its conserved first and last residue. The D gene is left open where the match is weak. Some rows mark clone size as missing; the rest say once, few, many or name a class of expanded clone.

v_call	d_call	clone_size	j_call	cdr3_nt	cdr3_aa
TRBV7-2	.	.	TRBJ2-1	TGTGCCAGCAGCTTAGGTTCCGGCAGGTGGTTCTTC	CASSLGSGRWFF
TRBV5-4	.	.	TRBJ2-3	TGTGCCAGCAGCCCGCCCGGGCCAGGGACGCAGTATTTT	CASSPPGPGTQYF
TRBV7-9	TRBD1	.	TRBJ1-5	TGTGCCAGCAGCTCCGGGACAGAGGTTTATAGCAATCAGCCCCAGCATTTT	CASSSGTEVYSNQPQHF
TRBV2	TRBD1	.	TRBJ1-3	TGTGCCAGCAGTGTTGGGACAGGGGGAACAAACACCATATATTTT	CASSVGTGGTNTIYF
TRBV9	TRBD1	.	TRBJ2-7	TGTGCCAGCAGCGTAGCGACAGGGGGCCGGGAGCAGTACTTC	CASSVATGGREQYF
TRBV21-1	.	.	TRBJ2-3	TGTGCCAGCATCGAAACGTCTAGCGGGAGCACAGATACGCAGTATTTT	CASIETSSGSTDTQYF
TRBV27	TRBD2	once	TRBJ2-1	TGTGCCAGCAGTTTACCGGCTAGCGGGAGGGCCGATAATGAGCAGTTCTTC	CASSLPASGRADNEQFF
TRBV30	.	.	TRBJ1-2	TGTGCCTGGAGTGTAGATGCCTCAGGTAGCGGAAATGGCTACACCTTC	CAWSVDASGSGNGYTF
TRBV5-1	TRBD2	.	TRBJ2-7	TGCGCCAGCAGCTTGGGGACTAGCGCCCGATCCTACGAGCAGTACTTC	CASSLGTSARSYEQYF
TRBV5-1	.	.	TRBJ1-1	TGCGCCAGCAGCTTGGGCGGTATGAACACTGAAGCTTTCTTT	CASSLGGMNTEAFF
TRBV10-3	.	.	TRBJ1-2	TGTGCCAGCGCAGACACACCGCTCTATGGCTACACCTTC	CASADTPLYGYTF
TRBV5-1	.	few	TRBJ2-2	TGCGCCAGCAGCGGGCAACTCACCGGGGAGCTGTTTTTT	CASSGQLTGELFF
TRBV2	.	.	TRBJ1-4	TGTGCCAGCAGTCCAGTCGACGGCGGTAATGAAAAACTGTTTTTT	CASSPVDGGNEKLFF
TRBV6-5	TRBD1	.	TRBJ2-2	TGTGCCAGCAGCGGACAGGGGCAGAGCACCGGGGAGCTGTTTTTT	CASSGQGQSTGELFF
TRBV11-2	.	few	TRBJ2-2	TGTGCCAGCAGCTCCCCACCTAGCCTCGGGGAGCTGTTTTTT	CASSSPPSLGELFF
TRBV7-2	.	.	TRBJ2-5	TGTGCCAGCAGCTATGCAGGGATGGGGGAGACCCAGTACTTC	CASSYAGMGETQYF
TRBV30	TRBD1	.	TRBJ1-5	TGTGCCTGGAGCCACAGGGGACATCAGCCCCAGCATTTT	CAWSHRGHQPQHF
TRBV7-2	.	.	TRBJ2-7	TGTGCCAGCAGCTCCTCCGGAGGGTTTTACGAGCAGTACTTC	CASSSSGGFYEQYF
TRBV5-5	.	.	TRBJ2-5	TGTGCCAGCAGCATGGACTACTACCAAGAGACCCAGTACTTC	CASSMDYYQETQYF
TRBV27	.	.	TRBJ2-5	TGTGCCAGCAGTTCTTTAGTCCGGAGAGAGACCCAGTACTTC	CASSSLVRRETQYF
TRBV18	.	.	TRBJ2-3	TGTGCCAGCTCACAAGCTACCGGGAGCACAGATACGCAGTATTTT	CASSQATGSTDTQYF
TRBV18	.	.	TRBJ2-3	TGTGCCAGCTCACCAAGGCAGGGGCTAGATACGCAGTATTTT	CASSPRQGLDTQYF
TRBV2	TRBD1	.	TRBJ2-6	TGTGCCAGCAGTGAACTAAGGACAGGGGGTTTGTCTGGGGCCAACGTCCTGACTTTC	CASSELRTGGLSGANVLTF
TRBV30	.	.	TRBJ1-1	TGTGCCTGGAGTGGGGGAGGGGAAGCTTTCTTT	CAWSGGGEAFF
TRBV11-3	TRBD1	.	TRBJ1-1	TGTGCCAGCAGCTTCTCGACAGGGGGTAACACTGAAGCTTTCTTT	CASSFSTGGNTEAFF
TRBV6-2/TRBV6-3	TRBD2	.	TRBJ2-1	TGTGCCAGCAGTTATCTGGTACTAGCGAGGCTTGGGGCAAACAATGAGCAGTTCTTC	CASSYLVLARLGANNEQFF
TRBV19	TRBD1	.	TRBJ2-2	TGTGCCAGTAGTGTACAGGGGGCGAAGACCGGGGAGCTGTTTTTT	CASSVQGAKTGELFF
TRBV5-1	.	.	TRBJ1-1	TGCGCCAGCAGCTTGTTCGGGGGGCCCATGAACACTGAAGCTTTCTTT	CASSLFGGPMNTEAFF
TRBV5-4	.	.	TRBJ1-3	TGTGCCAGCAGCTTACCACAGTCCTCTGGAAACACCATATATTTT	CASSLPQSSGNTIYF
TRBV13	.	.	TRBJ2-7	TGTGCCAGCAGCTTGAGGGGAGGAGCCCCCGAGCAGTACTTC	CASSLRGGAPEQYF
TRBV11-2	.	.	TRBJ2-7	TGTGCCAGCAGCTTACTGGGGGCGACGTACGAGCAGTACTTC	CASSLLGATYEQYF
TRBV10-3	.	.	TRBJ1-3	TGTGCCATCAGTGCCCTCGGACAGATCAACTCTGGAAACACCATATATTTT	CAISALGQINSGNTIYF
TRBV7-3	TRBD1	.	TRBJ2-7	TGTGCCAGCAGCCAAGGACAGGGTCACTACGAGCAGTACTTC	CASSQGQGHYEQYF
TRBV7-7	.	.	TRBJ2-2	TGTGCCAGCAGCCCCGCCAGCACCGGGGAGCTGTTTTTT	CASSPASTGELFF
TRBV7-2	TRBD2	.	TRBJ2-5	TGTGCCAGCAGCTTAAGTGGGGGGGTGGTCGAGACCCAGTACTTC	CASSLSGGVVETQYF
TRBV5-4	TRBD2	.	TRBJ2-3	TGTGCCAGCAGCCGTAGCGGGAGCGGCACAGATACGCAGTATTTT	CASSRSGSGTDTQYF
TRBV3-1/TRBV3-2	TRBD1	.	TRBJ1-5	TGTGCCAGCAGCCAAGGACTCCCAGGGCAGGGGGCGCCTCAGCCCCAGCATTTT	CASSQGLPGQGAPQPQHF
TRBV11-3	TRBD1	.	TRBJ1-1	TGTGCCAGCAGCTTTTGGGACAGAAAGAACACTGAAGCTTTCTTT	CASSFWDRKNTEAFF
TRBV11-2	TRBD1	.	TRBJ1-2	TGTGCCAGCAGCTTAGCGGGGACAGGGGGTATGTACTGGACCTTC	CASSLAGTGGMYWTF
TRBV11-2	TRBD2	few	TRBJ2-1	TGTGCCAGCAGGACTAGCGGGTACTCCTACAATGAGCAGTTCTTC	CASRTSGYSYNEQFF
TRBV9	TRBD1	.	TRBJ1-3	TGTGCCAGCAGCCCCAGGGGGAGCGGGGGAAACACCATATATTTT	CASSPRGSGGNTIYF
TRBV9	.	.	TRBJ1-1	TGTGCCAGCAGCGCCGACCCCCTGGCAGGGAAAACTGAAGCTTTCTTT	CASSADPLAGKTEAFF
TRBV3-1/TRBV3-2	.	.	TRBJ1-2	TGTGGCTCGGCGGGGTCCCTTCAGTATGGCTACACCTTC	CGSAGSLQYGYTF